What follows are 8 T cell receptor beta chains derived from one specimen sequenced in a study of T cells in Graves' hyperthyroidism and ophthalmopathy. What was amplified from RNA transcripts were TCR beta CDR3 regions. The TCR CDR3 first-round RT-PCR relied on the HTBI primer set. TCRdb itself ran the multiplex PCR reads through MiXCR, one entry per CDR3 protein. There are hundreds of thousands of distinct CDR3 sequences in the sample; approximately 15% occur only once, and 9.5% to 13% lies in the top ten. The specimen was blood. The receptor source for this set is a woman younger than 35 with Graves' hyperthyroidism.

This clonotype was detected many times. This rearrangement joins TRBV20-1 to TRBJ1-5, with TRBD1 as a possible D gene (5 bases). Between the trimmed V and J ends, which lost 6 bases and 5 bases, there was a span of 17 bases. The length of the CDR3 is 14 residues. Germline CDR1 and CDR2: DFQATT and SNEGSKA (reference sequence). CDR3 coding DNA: TGCAGTGCCGGACACCCGGGGGAGGATCAGCCCCAGCATTTT. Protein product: CSAGHPGEDQPQHF.

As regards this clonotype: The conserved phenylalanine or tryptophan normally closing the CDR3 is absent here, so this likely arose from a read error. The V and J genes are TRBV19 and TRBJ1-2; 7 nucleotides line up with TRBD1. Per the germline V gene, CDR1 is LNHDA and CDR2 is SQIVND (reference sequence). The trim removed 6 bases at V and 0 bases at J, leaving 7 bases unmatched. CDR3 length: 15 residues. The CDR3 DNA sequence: TGTGCCAGTAGCGATACCGGGACAGCTAACTATGGCTACACCTCC. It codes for CASSDTGTANYGYTS.

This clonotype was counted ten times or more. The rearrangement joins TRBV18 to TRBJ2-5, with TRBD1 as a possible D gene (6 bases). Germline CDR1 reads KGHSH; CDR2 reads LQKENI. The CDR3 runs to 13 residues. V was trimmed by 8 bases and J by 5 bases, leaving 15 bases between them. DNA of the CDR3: TGTGCCAGCCCGAACAGGGCAGGGGAGACCCAGTACTTC. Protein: CASPNRAGETQYF.

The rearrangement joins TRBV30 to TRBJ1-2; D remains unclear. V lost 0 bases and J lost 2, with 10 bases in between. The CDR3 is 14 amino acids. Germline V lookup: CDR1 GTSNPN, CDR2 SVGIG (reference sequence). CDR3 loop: CAWSVRRENYGYTF. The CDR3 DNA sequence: TGTGCCTGGAGTGTTCGACGGGAGAACTATGGCTACACCTTC.

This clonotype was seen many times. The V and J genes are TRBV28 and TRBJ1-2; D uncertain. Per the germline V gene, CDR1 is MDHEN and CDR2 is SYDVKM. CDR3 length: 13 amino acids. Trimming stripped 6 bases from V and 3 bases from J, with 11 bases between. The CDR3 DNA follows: TGTGCCAGCAGGTCACCCCCGTACTATGGCTACACCTTC. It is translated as CASRSPPYYGYTF.

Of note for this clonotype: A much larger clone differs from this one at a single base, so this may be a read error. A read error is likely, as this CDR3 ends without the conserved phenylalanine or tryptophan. CDR3 protein: CASSDGNRGLTEAFL. DNA for the CDR3: TGTGCCAGCTCGGATGGGAACAGGGGGCTCACTGAAGCTTTCCTT. The rearrangement joins TRBV18 to TRBJ1-1, with TRBD1 matching 9 bases. With V trimmed by 6 bases and J by 4 bases, 9 bases remained unmatched. Looked up from germline, CDR1 is KGHSH and CDR2 is LQKENI. This CDR3 has 15 residues.

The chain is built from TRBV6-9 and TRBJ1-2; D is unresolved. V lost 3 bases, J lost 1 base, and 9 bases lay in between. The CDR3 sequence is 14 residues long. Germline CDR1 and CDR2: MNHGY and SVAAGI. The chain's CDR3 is CASSYFRNNYGYTF. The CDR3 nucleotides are TGTGCCAGCAGTTACTTTAGGAATAACTATGGCTACACCTTC.

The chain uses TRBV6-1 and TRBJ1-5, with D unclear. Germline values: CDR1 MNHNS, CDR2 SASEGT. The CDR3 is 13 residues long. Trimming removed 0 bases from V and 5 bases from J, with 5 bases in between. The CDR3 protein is CASSEAVYQPQHF. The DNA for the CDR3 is TGTGCCAGCAGTGAAGCAGTTTATCAGCCCCAGCATTTT.